These T cell receptor beta chains were read from a single sample in a study of OX40 agonist ivuxolimab in advanced cancers. TCRdb's copy holds only in-frame clones and misses some; the assay was immunoSEQ multiplex PCR. This sample has about 73,000 clones, with roughly 90% found just once. This specimen consisted of CD4+ or CD8+ T cells sorted from blood, obtained in a trial of the OX40 agonist ivuxolimab. The receptors were sampled from an adult with an advanced solid tumor such as melanoma, head and neck, liver or kidney cancer. CDR3s include the opening cysteine and the closing phenylalanine or tryptophan. D genes are given only for firm matches. Clone size is not always given. Where it is, it says once, few, many or a class for expanded clones.

TRBV2,TRBJ2-2,NA,NA,TGTGCCAGCAGTGGCCTGGCCTCCGCCGGGGAGCTGTTTTTT,CASSGLASAGELFF
TRBV5-1,TRBJ2-5,NA,NA,TGCGCCAGCAGCGCCCTTCGCGGCCAGGGAGAGACCCAGTACTTC,CASSALRGQGETQYF
TRBV6-6,TRBJ1-2,NA,TRBD1,TGTGCCAGCAGCCGGGGACAGGAGAGCTATGGCTACACCTTC,CASSRGQESYGYTF
TRBV6-5,TRBJ1-4,NA,NA,TGTGCCAGCAGTCGCAGGGGCACTAATGAAAAACTGTTTTTT,CASSRRGTNEKLFF
TRBV9,TRBJ2-5,NA,NA,TGTGCCAGCAGCGACAGAGCACGGGGTGCCTGGACAGCAGAGACCCAGTACTTC,CASSDRARGAWTAETQYF
TRBV5-1,TRBJ2-2,NA,TRBD2,TGCGCCAGCAGCTTGGATGTAGCGGGAGGCACCGGGGAGCTGTTTTTT,CASSLDVAGGTGELFF
TRBV20-1,TRBJ2-7,few,NA,TGCAGTGCTTATCGGGAGAACGAGCAGTACTTC,CSAYRENEQYF
TRBV11-2,TRBJ2-1,NA,TRBD1,TGTGCCAGCAGCCTGGGACAGGGTTGGAATGAGCAGTTCTTC,CASSLGQGWNEQFF
TRBV19,TRBJ2-6,NA,TRBD1,TGCGGGACAGGGGGCTCTGGGGCCAACGTCCTGACTTTC,CGTGGSGANVLTF
TRBV20-1,TRBJ2-2,NA,NA,TGCAGTGCTGTACCCCTCGGGGAGCTGTTTTTT,CSAVPLGELFF
TRBV19,TRBJ1-5,NA,NA,TGTGCCAGTAGCTTTCGGGGTGGCAATCAGCCCCAGCATTTT,CASSFRGGNQPQHF
TRBV4-2,TRBJ2-3,NA,NA,TGTGCCAGCAGCCAAGTTAGTGAGGGAACAGGTTCAGATACGCAGTATTTT,CASSQVSEGTGSDTQYF
TRBV4-2,TRBJ2-1,NA,NA,TGTGCCAGCAGCCATCCCGGTCGGAGTGAGCAGTTCTTC,CASSHPGRSEQFF
TRBV5-6,TRBJ2-1,NA,NA,TGTGCCAGCAGCTTAAAGAAAACAAGCCTATACAATGAGCAGTTCTTC,CASSLKKTSLYNEQFF
TRBV19,TRBJ2-5,once,TRBD1,TGTGCCAGTAGTACGGACAGGTCGAGGGAGACCCAGTACTTC,CASSTDRSRETQYF
TRBV4-2,TRBJ2-2,NA,TRBD1,TGTGCCAGCAGCCCCGGGACAGGGGCGACCGGCGGGGAGCTGTTTTTT,CASSPGTGATGGELFF
TRBV7-3,TRBJ2-1,NA,NA,TGTGCCAGCAGCCCCGTGTCATCGTGGGCTGAGCAGTTCTTC,CASSPVSSWAEQFF
TRBV28,TRBJ1-1,NA,TRBD1,TGTGCCAGCAGTCCCGAACGACAGGGAAGGAGAGCTTTCTTT,CASSPERQGRRAFF
TRBV6-5,TRBJ1-2,NA,TRBD1,TGTGCCAGCAGTTATACACAGGGGGACTATGGCTACACCTTC,CASSYTQGDYGYTF
TRBV11-3,TRBJ1-5,NA,TRBD1,TGTGCCAGCAACCGGACAGGGTCGCTTGGGAGCAATCAGCCCCAGCATTTT,CASNRTGSLGSNQPQHF
TRBV5-6,TRBJ2-1,NA,NA,TGTGCCAGCAGCTTGGGACAGCTGATCTCCTACAATGAGCAGTTCTTC,CASSLGQLISYNEQFF
TRBV5-1,TRBJ2-5,NA,NA,TGCGCCAGCAGCTTGGCCGGGACACGAGAAGAGACCCAGTACTTC,CASSLAGTREETQYF
TRBV28,TRBJ2-1,NA,TRBD1,TGTGCCAGCAGTTTGACAGGGTACAATGAGCAGTTCTTC,CASSLTGYNEQFF
TRBV5-5,TRBJ1-3,NA,NA,TGTGCCAGCAGCCCTGAAGCTGCCACCATATATTTT,CASSPEAATIYF
TRBV18,TRBJ1-1,NA,TRBD1,TGTGCCAGCTCACGGACAGGAACCGGGAACACTGAAGCTTTCTTT,CASSRTGTGNTEAFF
TRBV18,TRBJ2-7,NA,NA,TGTGCCAGCTCACCTCCGGACAGTTTGGGGGAGCAGTACTTC,CASSPPDSLGEQYF
TRBV4-2,TRBJ2-7,few,TRBD2,TGTGCCAGCAGCCAAGAAAAGGGGCGGGAGCGTAGCGAGCAGTACTTC,CASSQEKGRERSEQYF
TRBV15,TRBJ2-3,NA,TRBD2,TGTGCCACCAGCAGAGATAGTCTAGCGGGAGGGCCTACAGATACGCAGTATTTT,CATSRDSLAGGPTDTQYF
TRBV7-2,TRBJ2-5,NA,NA,TGTGCCAGCAGCTTACTCGGGGGAGAGGAGACCCAGTACTTC,CASSLLGGEETQYF
TRBV29-1,TRBJ2-5,once,TRBD2,TGCAGCGCCACGCCTCCACTAGCGGGAGGAGGAGAGACCCAGTACTTC,CSATPPLAGGGETQYF
TRBV6-5,TRBJ1-5,NA,NA,TGTGCCAGCAGTCAAAGGGGGGGCAATCAGCCCCAGCATTTT,CASSQRGGNQPQHF
TRBV7-3,TRBJ2-3,once,TRBD2,TGTGCCAGCAGCTTAACGGGTGGGAGGGAAGATACGCAGTATTTT,CASSLTGGREDTQYF
TRBV7-9,TRBJ1-3,NA,TRBD1,TGTGCCAGCAGCACTACCAGGGACAGGATCTCTGGAAACACCATATATTTT,CASSTTRDRISGNTIYF
TRBV27,TRBJ2-7,NA,NA,TGTGCCAGCAGTAGAGCCGGGACCGGCTTCGAGCAGTACTTC,CASSRAGTGFEQYF
TRBV27,TRBJ2-7,NA,TRBD2,TGTGCCAGCAGCTCTAGGACCGGGACTAGCGTAACCTACGAGCAGTACTTC,CASSSRTGTSVTYEQYF
TRBV6-6,TRBJ2-1,NA,TRBD2,TGTGCCAGCAGTTCGTTAGCGGGAATCTCCTACAATGAGCAGTTCTTC,CASSSLAGISYNEQFF
TRBV4-1,TRBJ1-1,NA,TRBD1,TGCGCCAGCAGCCAAGATCCCTACAGGGGCACTGAAGCTTTCTTT,CASSQDPYRGTEAFF
TRBV11-2,TRBJ2-3,NA,NA,TGTGCCAGCAGCTTATCTACGTCCGATACGCAGTATTTT,CASSLSTSDTQYF
TRBV29-1,TRBJ2-7,NA,NA,TGCAGCGTTGAAAGGGACGCCAACGAGCAGTACTTC,CSVERDANEQYF
TRBV7-9,TRBJ2-3,NA,NA,TGTGCCAGCAGCTTTACTACTACAGATACGCAGTATTTT,CASSFTTTDTQYF
TRBV6-4,TRBJ1-2,NA,TRBD1,TGTGCCAGCAGTCCCGACAGGGGGACCTATGGCTACACCTTC,CASSPDRGTYGYTF
TRBV6-7,TRBJ2-7,NA,TRBD1,TGTGCCAAAACCCATCCAGGGACAGGAGACTACGAGCAGTACTTC,CAKTHPGTGDYEQYF